The following is a TCR beta chain sequence with its context. The data are from a study of blood T cell repertoires in COVID-19. Study background: COVID-19 samples from acute and convalescent phases originated in the United States, Italy and Spain. The cDNA or gDNA used as material had been derived from T cells, B-cell-depleted T cells, or PBMCs.

The CDR3 extends over 15 amino acids. CDR1 SGHRS and CDR2 YFSETQ come from the germline V gene. The V and J ends lost 1 base and 2 bases respectively, with 13 bases between them. How the authors handled the data: It was from reference gene primer amplification that nucleated cell counts were estimated. Assay used: immunoSEQ multiplex PCR; TCRdb lists only in-frame clones, some missing. V and J calls and clone size follow that table, whereas D and trimming were derived from the DNA. Seen here are some 160,000 clones, around 84% observed once, and the top ten hold nearly 8%. Recovered Cohort 3 donors showed two negative PCRs, clearance, or symptom resolution.

The receptor comes from a woman aged 45-60 years who had recovered from COVID-19. Sample: PBMCs or T cells enriched from blood (not recorded which). This chain links TRBV5-1 with TRBJ2-7, with D possibly TRBD1 on 6 matching bases. CDR3 coding DNA: TGCGCCAGCAGCTTGTCGCCGGACAGCCCCTACGAGCAGTACTTC. It translates to CASSLSPDSPYEQYF. Looking up the rest from reference TRBV5-1 and TRBJ2-7 gives the full variable domain: KAGVTQTPRYLIKTRGQQVTLSCSPISGHRSVSWYQQTPGQGLQFLFEYFSETQRNKGNFPGRFSGRQFSNSRSEMNVSTLELGDSALYLCASSLSPDSPYEQYFGPGTRLTVT.